A single sample gave rise to the 21 T cell receptor beta chains below, sequenced in a study of shared clonotypes between healthy human individuals. Generated by immunoSEQ multiplex PCR, the TCRdb table keeps only in-frame clones and is missing some. This sample yields just under 350,000 clones, of which more than 60% are seen a single time; roughly a tenth belongs to the top ten. Sequencing was performed on memory CD4+ T cells sorted from blood. Subset indicated: CD45RA-negative fraction. All receptors derive from a man younger than 45 in good health.

J is TRBJ2-7 and V is TRBV18; D possibly matches TRBD1 or TRBD2 (5 bases each). Between the trimmed V and J ends, which lost 1 base and 3 bases, there was a span of 13 bases. There are 15 residues in the CDR3. Germline lookup yields CDR1 KGHSH and CDR2 LQKENI. In DNA, the CDR3 is TGTGCCAGCTCACCACTGGACGGGGCTTACTACGAGCAGTACTTC. It specifies CASSPLDGAYYEQYF.

This clone was observed a few times. This chain links TRBV19 with TRBJ1-1; D is uncertain. The CDR3 contains 14 residues. Trimming cost V 6 bases and J 4 bases, with 15 bases left between them. Per the germline V gene, CDR1 is LNHDA and CDR2 is SQIVND (reference sequence). The CDR3, as DNA: TGTGCCAGTAGCCCCGCGGGGAGAGGCACTGAAGCTTTCTTT. This encodes CASSPAGRGTEAFF.

Only one count was recorded for this clone. The chain recombines TRBV18 with TRBJ1-2; D is undetermined. This CDR3 spans 14 amino acids. CDR1 is KGHSH, CDR2 LQKENI, per germline. The V end lost 2 bases, the J end lost 2 bases, and 9 bases lay between the germline ends. CDR3 sequence: CASSPSGRNYGYTF. CDR3 nucleotide sequence: TGTGCCAGCTCACCATCGGGTAGGAACTATGGCTACACCTTC.

V gene TRBV2 combines with J gene TRBJ2-7; 8 nucleotides line up with TRBD2. Germline loops: CDR1 SNHLY, CDR2 FYNNEI. The CDR3 runs 15 residues. After removal of 6 bases from V and 7 bases from J, the junction contained 14 bases not matched to a gene. The CDR3 nucleotides read TGTGCCAGCAGCGCATTAGCGGGGTCAGGAAGGGAGCAGTACTTC. It specifies CASSALAGSGREQYF.

In nucleotides, the CDR3 is TGCGCCAGCAGCTTGGAACAGGGCCAAGAGACCCAGTACTTC. It is translated as CASSLEQGQETQYF. The chain employs TRBV5-1 and TRBJ2-5; possible D gene TRBD1, 6 bases. V lost 0 bases and J 1 base, leaving 7 bases between the germline ends. Germline V gene sequence: CDR1 SGHRS, CDR2 YFSETQ. The CDR3 extends over 14 amino acids.

The V gene is TRBV27, the J gene TRBJ2-7; 11 nucleotides match TRBD2. CDR1 MNHEY and CDR2 SMNVEV come from the germline V gene (reference sequence). This CDR3 is 14 amino acids long. Germline trimming cut 6 bases from V and 1 base from J; bases unmatched to any gene: 2. The DNA of the CDR3 is TGTGCCAGCAGATTAGCGGGAGGGTCCTACGAGCAGTACTTC. Translated: CASRLAGGSYEQYF.

This chain links TRBV10-3 with TRBJ2-2; perhaps D is TRBD1 or TRBD2 (5 bases each). V lost 7 bases and J 4 bases, leaving 13 bases between the germline ends. In germline, CDR1 is ENHRY, CDR2 SYGVKD. The CDR3 contains 14 residues. The CDR3 spells CAITGTGGTGELFF. The CDR3 nucleotides are TGTGCCATCACCGGGACCGGTGGCACCGGGGAGCTGTTTTTT.

The V and J genes are TRBV9 and TRBJ2-1; TRBD2 agrees at 8 bases. V lost 3 bases, J lost 2 bases, and 4 bases stayed unmatched. The CDR3 has 15 amino acids. Germline V lookup: CDR1 SGDLS, CDR2 YYNGEE. CDR3 coding DNA: TGTGCCAGCAGCGCTAGCGGGTCGACCTACAATGAGCAGTTCTTC. Protein: CASSASGSTYNEQFF.

V and J are TRBV30 and TRBJ2-7; no definite D call. The germline V gene encodes CDR1 GTSNPN and CDR2 SVGIG (reference sequence). The CDR3 is 13 amino acids. V dropped 0 bases and J dropped 1 base, with 7 bases sitting between them. The CDR3 loop is CAWSVAGSYEQYF. The CDR3 nucleotides read TGTGCCTGGAGTGTAGCCGGATCCTACGAGCAGTACTTC.

The V and J genes are TRBV9 and TRBJ1-4; D may be TRBD1 (5 bases). Between the trimmed V and J ends, which lost 5 bases and 3 bases, there was a span of 11 bases. This CDR3 is 14 amino acids long. The germline gives CDR1 SGDLS, CDR2 YYNGEE. CDR3 coding DNA: TGTGCCAGCAGTAGGGGCCCTTCTAATGAAAAACTGTTTTTT. This codes for CASSRGPSNEKLFF.

The chain is built from TRBV6-1 and TRBJ1-1, with D perhaps TRBD1 (6 bases). From germline, CDR1 is MNHNS and CDR2 SASEGT. V gave up 2 bases and J gave up 5 bases, with 12 bases separating them. The CDR3 is made up of 14 amino acids. The CDR3 nucleotides read TGTGCCAGCAGTGAAACGGCAGGGGTGACTGAAGCTTTCTTT. Translated, it gives CASSETAGVTEAFF.

The chain is built from TRBV6-5 and TRBJ2-2, with 7 bases that match TRBD1. The germline gives CDR1 MNHEY, CDR2 SVGAGI. With 7 bases clipped from V and 2 bases from J, the junction kept 1 base outside the gene matches. CDR3 length: 13 residues. CDR3 nucleotide sequence: TGTGCCAGCAAGGGGGCAAACACCGGGGAGCTGTTTTTT. As protein: CASKGANTGELFF.

This clone was picked up one time. The chain uses TRBV7-6 and TRBJ2-7; D unclear. Germline V gene sequence: CDR1 SGHVS, CDR2 FNYEAQ. The CDR3 covers 13 residues. Trimming removed 2 bases from V and 6 bases from J, with 11 bases in between. For the CDR3, the DNA is TGTGCCAGCAGCTTAAATTCCCCTCTCGAGCAGTACTTC. It translates to CASSLNSPLEQYF.

The chain couples TRBV6-5 to TRBJ2-1, with a weak D call TRBD1 (5 bases). Germline CDR1 is MNHEY and CDR2 is SVGAGI. CDR3 length: 13 amino acids. Trimming removed 7 bases from V and 8 bases from J, with 15 bases in between. In DNA, the CDR3 is TGTGCCAGCACCCCTCCAGGGCTCGATGAGCAGTTCTTC. Amino acids: CASTPPGLDEQFF.

V gene TRBV7-6 combines with J gene TRBJ2-1, with TRBD2 matching over 13 bases. J gave up 9 bases and V 3 bases, and 8 bases lay outside the gene matches. The germline gives CDR1 SGHVS, CDR2 FNYEAQ. This CDR3 has 16 amino acids. The CDR3 region has the DNA TGTGCCAGCAGCTTGGAAACTAGCGGGAGGGCCCCTGAGCAGTTCTTC. Its translation is CASSLETSGRAPEQFF.

This clone occurred a few times. This sequence joins TRBV4-1 and TRBJ1-1, with TRBD1 matching 8 bases. Germline V gene data show CDR1 as MGHRA and CDR2 as YSYEKL. The V and J ends lost 0 bases and 6 bases, in that order; junction bases with no gene match: 9. This CDR3 is 16 amino acids long. In nucleotides, the CDR3 is TGCGCCAGCAGCCAAGATTTTCGCAGGGGGCAGGCTGAAGCTTTCTTT. Its translation: CASSQDFRRGQAEAFF.

The rearrangement links TRBV10-2 to TRBJ2-1; D gene unclear. The CDR3 length is 12 residues. V dropped 4 bases and J dropped 2 bases, with 3 bases sitting between them. Germline V gene data show CDR1 as WSHSY and CDR2 as SAAADI. CDR3 amino acids: CASSVPYNEQFF. The CDR3 DNA follows: TGCGCCAGCAGTGTTCCCTACAATGAGCAGTTCTTC.

The chain recombines TRBV6-5 with TRBJ1-1; D is perhaps TRBD1 (5 bases). This CDR3 is 13 amino acids long. Germline V gives CDR1 MNHEY, CDR2 SVGAGI. The V end lost 7 bases, the J end lost 2 bases, and 11 bases lay between the germline ends. CDR3 sequence (DNA): TGTGCCAGCAACGACAGATTAAACACTGAAGCTTTCTTT. It is translated as CASNDRLNTEAFF.

The chain joins TRBV14 to TRBJ2-5, with no clear D. The V gene's germline CDR1 is SGHDN and CDR2 FVKESK. The V end was cut by 0 bases, the J end by 2 bases, with 13 bases between. CDR3 length: 16 amino acids. This chain's CDR3 is CASSQDRPGGQETQYF. CDR3 nucleotide sequence: TGTGCCAGCAGCCAAGATCGTCCGGGTGGGCAAGAGACCCAGTACTTC.

This clone was observed a few times. An end of the junction does not agree with germline; a read error may underlie this. V and J are TRBV7-7 and TRBJ2-1; a weak D match, TRBD2 (6 bases). The CDR3 has 13 amino acids. CDR1 and CDR2 from the germline V gene are SSHAT and FNYEAQ (reference sequence). CDR3 protein: CASSYGLNNEQFF. CDR3 nucleotide sequence: TGTGCTAGCAGCTATGGACTAAACAATGAGCAGTTCTTC.

The CDR3 reads CASSFQSRVAHEQYF. The CDR3 bases are TGTGCCAGCAGTTTCCAGTCAAGGGTAGCCCACGAGCAGTACTTC. The chain combines TRBV28 with TRBJ2-7; D is undetermined. This CDR3 is built from 15 residues. The germline gives CDR1 MDHEN, CDR2 SYDVKM. The ends were cut back, 3 bases at V and 5 bases at J, with 17 bases in the middle. Complete variable domain (other parts from reference TRBV28 and TRBJ2-7): DVKVTQSSRYLVKRTGEKVFLECVQDMDHENMFWYRQDPGLGLRLIYFSYDVKMKEKGDIPEGYSVSREKKERFSLILESASTNQTSMYLCASSFQSRVAHEQYFGPGTRLTVT.